This T cell receptor beta chain is drawn from a study of blood T cell repertoires in COVID-19. The CDR3 loop spans 14 amino acids. J was trimmed by 4 bases and V by 4 bases; bases with no gene match: 7. Germline V CDR1 and CDR2: MNHEY, SVGEGT. Clones were read by immunoSEQ multiplex PCR, and TCRdb kept only the in-frame ones, dropping some. The data hold over 250,000 clones, with 83% observed a single time. The chain joins TRBV6-2 or TRBV6-3 to TRBJ2-7, with 7 bases identical to TRBD2. The sequenced sample consisted of peripheral blood. The source is a woman aged 45-65 years who had recovered from COVID-19. Here the CDR3 reads CASSSGGSLYEQYF. The CDR3 DNA reads as TGTGCCAGCAGTTCGGGCGGGAGTTTGTACGAGCAGTACTTC.